What follows are 31 T cell receptor beta chains derived from one specimen sequenced in a study of cytomegalovirus exposure and HLA in healthy donors. The assay was immunoSEQ multiplex PCR, and TCRdb's table has in-frame clones only and misses some. The top ten clones hold 8.5% to 9.5% of a sample with under 150,000 clones, about 87% of them seen once. The sample was PBMCs. Every receptor here comes from a man younger than 35 in good health and CMV-seropositive.

V is TRBV7-3 and J is TRBJ2-1; perhaps TRBD1 as D (6 bases). Per the germline V gene, CDR1 is SGHTA and CDR2 is FQGTGA. The CDR3 runs 15 residues. Trimming removed 0 bases at V and 2 bases at J, with 8 bases between. CDR3 bases: TGTGCCAGCAGCTTAACAGGGGGTCCCTACAATGAGCAGTTCTTC. Translated: CASSLTGGPYNEQFF. The full variable domain, with the rest looked up from reference TRBV7-3 and TRBJ2-1, is GAGVSQTPSNKVTEKGKYVELRCDPISGHTALYWYRQSLGQGPEFLIYFQGTGAADDSGLPNDRFFAVRPEGSVSTLKIQRTERGDSAVYLCASSLTGGPYNEQFFGPGTRLTVL.

The chain recombines TRBV27 with TRBJ2-5; 9 bases line up with TRBD2. V was clipped by 3 bases and J by 4 bases; unmatched bases: 6. Germline CDR1 is MNHEY and CDR2 is SMNVEV (reference sequence). The CDR3 is made up of 15 amino acids. The CDR3: CASSLVGTSRETQYF. CDR3 DNA sequence: TGTGCCAGCAGTTTGGTAGGGACTAGCCGAGAGACCCAGTACTTC.

The V gene is TRBV5-4, the J gene TRBJ2-1; 11 positions agree with TRBD2. Germline CDR1 is SGHNT and CDR2 is YYREEE (reference sequence). Trimming cost V 2 bases and J 4 bases; bases outside gene matches: 2. The CDR3 extends over 15 amino acids. For the CDR3, the DNA is TGTGCCAGCAGCTTAGGGACTAGCGGTTACAATGAGCAGTTCTTC. Its protein is CASSLGTSGYNEQFF.

The rearrangement uses TRBV28 and TRBJ2-7, with 10 bases that match TRBD1. Per the germline V gene, CDR1 is MDHEN and CDR2 is SYDVKM. V gave up 6 bases and J gave up 4 bases; unmatched junction bases: 6. CDR3 length equals 14 residues. CDR3 in DNA: TGTGCCAGCAGACGGGACAGGGGTATTTACGAGCAGTACTTC. Residues: CASRRDRGIYEQYF.

The sample holds a few counts of this clone. This sequence joins TRBV7-6 and TRBJ2-3; 10 nucleotides align to TRBD2. With 2 bases clipped from V and 4 bases from J, the junction kept 6 bases outside the gene matches. Per the germline V gene, CDR1 is SGHVS and CDR2 is FNYEAQ. The CDR3 sequence is 16 residues long. CDR3 protein: CASSLSPSGGSDTQYF. As DNA, the CDR3 is TGTGCCAGCAGCTTAAGTCCTAGCGGGGGATCAGATACGCAGTATTTT.

This clone was observed a few times. J is TRBJ2-7 and V is TRBV5-1; TRBD1 matches 7 bases. The CDR3 extends over 14 amino acids. From germline, CDR1 is SGHRS and CDR2 YFSETQ. V shed 4 bases and J 2 bases; nucleotides not matched to a gene: 6. For the CDR3, the DNA is TGCGCCAGCAGCCCTCCGGGACAGACCTACGAGCAGTACTTC. This gives the protein CASSPPGQTYEQYF.

V gene TRBV6-5 combines with J gene TRBJ1-4; 7 nucleotides agree with TRBD1. Germline CDR1 MNHEY, CDR2 SVGAGI. The CDR3 loop spans 12 amino acids. The V segment lost 5 bases and the J segment 7 bases; nucleotides outside the gene matches: 1. The CDR3 is CASSRTGEKLFF. CDR3 bases: TGTGCCAGCAGTCGGACAGGTGAAAAACTGTTTTTT.

J is TRBJ2-5 and V is TRBV11-1; 10 bases agree with TRBD1. This CDR3 contains 15 residues. V trimming: 5 bases; J trimming: 4 bases; junction bases outside the gene matches: 7. Looked up from germline, CDR1 is SGHAT and CDR2 is FQDESV (reference sequence). The CDR3: CASSPTTGGLETQYF. The DNA for the CDR3 is TGTGCCAGCAGCCCCACGACAGGGGGCTTAGAGACCCAGTACTTC.

The chain employs TRBV5-1 and TRBJ2-2, with 7 nucleotides matching TRBD1. The trim removed 5 bases at V and 2 bases at J, leaving 3 bases unmatched. The germline gives CDR1 SGHRS, CDR2 YFSETQ. The CDR3 extends over 14 amino acids. CDR3: CASSGTANTGELFF. The CDR3 region has the DNA TGCGCCAGCAGTGGGACAGCTAACACCGGGGAGCTGTTTTTT.

This clone was seen more than once but under ten times. The chain employs TRBV5-4 and TRBJ1-2, with no clear D. Trimming cost V 0 bases and J 5 bases, with 14 bases left between them. From germline, CDR1 is SGHNT and CDR2 YYREEE (reference sequence). There are 15 residues in the CDR3. CDR3 in amino acids: CASSLVQEYSYGYTF. For the CDR3, the DNA is TGTGCCAGCAGCTTGGTGCAGGAATATTCGTATGGCTACACCTTC.

This CDR3 is CASSTGGEGDTQYF. In DNA, the CDR3 is TGTGCCAGCAGTACCGGGGGGGAAGGAGATACGCAGTATTTT. V gene TRBV27 combines with J gene TRBJ2-3; 8 nucleotides align to TRBD2. The V and J ends lost 5 bases and 5 bases, in that order; junction bases with no gene match: 6. CDR3 length equals 14 residues. Germline CDR1 reads MNHEY; CDR2 reads SMNVEV (reference sequence).

V is TRBV7-8 and J is TRBJ2-2; TRBD1 matches at 10 bases. The ends lost 5 bases at V and 5 bases at J; junction bases unmatched: 5. The CDR3 covers 15 residues. The germline CDR1 and CDR2 sequences are SGHVS and FQNEAQ. The CDR3 here is CASSTTGGGTGELFF. CDR3 coding DNA: TGTGCCAGCAGCACGACAGGGGGCGGGACCGGGGAGCTGTTTTTT.

The chain has TRBV11-3 and TRBJ2-7; possibly TRBD1 for D (6 bases). The CDR3 covers 15 residues. The germline V gene has CDR1 SGHNT and CDR2 YENEEA. With 4 bases removed from V and 3 bases from J, the gap between germline ends came to 16 bases. The CDR3 nucleotides read TGTGCCAGCAGCTCCGCTGGGACACAAGGCTACGAGCAGTACTTC. Translated: CASSSAGTQGYEQYF.

This clone appeared a few times. The chain couples TRBV18 to TRBJ2-7; D ambiguous. The CDR3 loop spans 12 amino acids. The ends were cut back, 3 bases at V and 3 bases at J, with 6 bases in the middle. Germline V gene data show CDR1 as KGHSH and CDR2 as LQKENI. CDR3 sequence (DNA): TGTGCCAGCTCACCGCAGGACTACGAGCAGTACTTC. Amino acid sequence: CASSPQDYEQYF.

The chain uses TRBV11-2 and TRBJ1-1; tentatively, D is TRBD1 (5 bases). CDR3 length equals 13 residues. Looked up from germline, CDR1 is SGHAT and CDR2 is FQNNGV. Trimming removed 5 bases from V and 7 bases from J, with 14 bases in between. CDR3 in DNA: TGTGCCAGCAGCCAGTGGTCGGGGGATGAAGCTTTCTTT. It is translated as CASSQWSGDEAFF.

The chain employs TRBV10-1 and TRBJ2-2; D possibly corresponds to TRBD2 (5 bases). The V gene lost 5 bases and the J gene lost 6 bases, with 13 bases spanning the gap. There are 14 residues in the CDR3. CDR1 and CDR2 from the germline V gene are WNHNN and SYGVQD (reference sequence). The CDR3 loop reads CASSPTEVSGELFF. CDR3 nucleotide sequence: TGCGCCAGCAGTCCTACGGAGGTATCCGGGGAGCTGTTTTTT.

The chain joins TRBV28 to TRBJ1-1; D is possibly TRBD1 (5 bases). This CDR3 has 12 residues. V was clipped by 7 bases and J by 3 bases, with 9 bases between them. Germline V lookup: CDR1 MDHEN, CDR2 SYDVKM. The CDR3 bases are TGTGCCAGCACTAGGGGATACACTGAAGCTTTCTTT. Translation gives CASTRGYTEAFF.

This chain links TRBV7-8 with TRBJ1-5, with D perhaps matching TRBD1 (5 bases). Trimming shortened V by 1 base and J by 5 bases, and 15 bases separated the two germline ends. CDR3 length: 16 residues. Per the germline V gene, CDR1 is SGHVS and CDR2 is FQNEAQ. The CDR3 is CASSLGATAVDQPQHF. The CDR3 DNA is TGTGCCAGCAGCTTAGGGGCGACAGCAGTGGATCAGCCCCAGCATTTT.

This clone was counted ten times or more. As DNA, the CDR3 is TGTGCCAGCAGTGAAGGTCGGGGGGACTACAATGAGCAGTTCTTC. It yields the protein CASSEGRGDYNEQFF. The V gene is TRBV6-1, the J gene TRBJ2-1, with 7 bases matching TRBD2. The CDR3 covers 15 residues. V lost 1 base to trimming and J lost 3 bases; unmatched junction nucleotides: 3. Per the germline V gene, CDR1 is MNHNS and CDR2 is SASEGT.

The chain is built from TRBV7-2 and TRBJ1-5; TRBD1 agrees at 8 bases. The CDR3 length is 18 residues. With V trimmed by 5 bases and J by 7 bases, 19 bases remained unmatched. Germline CDR1 reads SGHTA; CDR2 reads FQGNSA. CDR3 nucleotides: TGTGCCAGCAGCCAACGGACAGGGATGGGTTCGGCCAACCAGCCCCAGCATTTT. Translated: CASSQRTGMGSANQPQHF.

The rearrangement links TRBV7-9 to TRBJ2-5; no clear D. V was pared by 3 bases and J by 2 bases, with 7 bases between. Looked up from germline, CDR1 is SEHNR and CDR2 is FQNEAQ (reference sequence). The CDR3 has 13 residues. CDR3 DNA sequence: TGTGCCAGCAGCTTCAGTCAGCAAGAGACCCAGTACTTC. This gives the protein CASSFSQQETQYF.

The CDR3 is CASSPTGGEQYF. Here the CDR3 DNA reads TGTGCCAGCTCACCGACGGGTGGCGAGCAGTACTTC. The rearrangement uses TRBV18 and TRBJ2-7; D unclear. The ends were cut back, 3 bases at V and 6 bases at J, with 9 bases in the middle. This CDR3 spans 12 amino acids. Germline CDR1 reads KGHSH; CDR2 reads LQKENI.

The DNA of the CDR3 is TGTGCCAGCAGCTCTGGACAGGGGGGTTATGGCTACACCTTC. Its protein product is CASSSGQGGYGYTF. The chain has TRBV7-6 and TRBJ1-2; 10 nucleotides align to TRBD1. J gave up 5 bases and V 4 bases, and 4 bases lay outside the gene matches. This CDR3 is built from 14 residues. Germline V gene sequence: CDR1 SGHVS, CDR2 FNYEAQ. The complete variable domain, with remaining parts taken from reference TRBV7-6 and TRBJ1-2, reads GAGVSQSPRYKVTKRGQDVALRCDPISGHVSLYWYRQALGQGPEFLTYFNYEAQQDKSGLPNDRFSAERPEGSISTLTIQRTEQRDSAMYRCASSSGQGGYGYTFGSGTRLTVV.

The rearrangement links TRBV7-2 to TRBJ1-4; 8 nucleotides agree with TRBD1. The CDR3 is 17 amino acids. The germline CDR1 and CDR2 sequences are SGHTA and FQGNSA. Losses at the gene ends were 1 base for V and 7 bases for J; bases not matched to a gene: 11. CDR3 sequence reads: CASSLVGQAQVGEKLFF. CDR3 in DNA: TGTGCCAGCAGCTTAGTGGGACAGGCCCAAGTGGGTGAAAAACTGTTTTTT.

The CDR3: CASSPLVAGDEDTQYF. In nucleotides, the CDR3 is TGTGCCAGCTCACCACTCGTAGCGGGGGATGAAGATACGCAGTATTTT. V is TRBV18 and J is TRBJ2-3; 9 nucleotides line up with TRBD2. The CDR3 sequence is 16 residues long. V shed 1 base and J 5 bases; nucleotides not matched to a gene: 7. Germline V CDR1 and CDR2: KGHSH, LQKENI.

V and J are TRBV7-6 and TRBJ2-5; TRBD1 matches 9 bases. The CDR3 contains 14 residues. In germline, CDR1 is SGHVS, CDR2 FNYEAQ. V dropped 6 bases and J dropped 5; count of bases not matched to a gene: 7. The CDR3 reads CASSPGTGKETQYF. The CDR3 nucleotides are TGTGCCAGCAGTCCCGGGACAGGGAAGGAGACCCAGTACTTC.

The rearrangement uses TRBV18 and TRBJ2-3, with a tentative D call TRBD1 (6 bases). CDR3 size: 15 residues. The germline CDR1 and CDR2 sequences are KGHSH and LQKENI. V lost 5 bases to trimming and J lost 3 bases, with 15 bases between them. The CDR3 is CASSSDRPVTDTQYF. DNA of the CDR3: TGTGCCAGCTCATCAGACAGGCCCGTGACAGATACGCAGTATTTT. The full variable domain, its missing parts supplied by reference TRBV18 and TRBJ2-3, is NAGVMQNPRHLVRRRGQEARLRCSPMKGHSHVYWYRQLPEEGLKFMVYLQKENIIDESGMPKERFSAEFPKEGPSILRIQQVVRGDSAAYFCASSSDRPVTDTQYFGPGTRLTVL.

This clone appeared a single time. The chain links TRBV9 to TRBJ2-2; 7 nucleotides match TRBD2. V was clipped by 1 base and J by 12 bases; unmatched bases: 9. The germline gives CDR1 SGDLS, CDR2 YYNGEE. The CDR3 length is 14 residues. The CDR3 DNA is TGTGCCAGCAGCGTAAGCGGGGAATGGATTAAGCTGTTTTTT. This encodes CASSVSGEWIKLFF.

The V and J genes are TRBV11-2 and TRBJ1-3; D possibly corresponds to TRBD1 (6 bases). In germline, CDR1 is SGHAT, CDR2 FQNNGV. The CDR3 totals 16 residues. Trimming removed 3 bases at V and 0 bases at J, with 12 bases between. CDR3 loop: CASSFPLTGSGNTIYF. CDR3 DNA sequence: TGTGCCAGCAGCTTCCCCTTGACAGGCTCTGGAAACACCATATATTTT.

The chain combines TRBV19 with TRBJ2-7, with 12 bases aligning to TRBD2. The CDR3 loop spans 15 amino acids. CDR1 and CDR2 from the germline V gene are LNHDA and SQIVND (reference sequence). With 7 bases clipped from V and 5 bases from J, the junction kept 9 bases outside the gene matches. CDR3: CASTPSGRAIHEQYF. CDR3 DNA: TGTGCCAGTACCCCTAGCGGGAGGGCCATACACGAGCAGTACTTC.

The chain is built from TRBV11-2 and TRBJ1-1; D gene uncertain. CDR1 is SGHAT, CDR2 FQNNGV, per germline. This CDR3 spans 15 amino acids. V lost 5 bases and J 3 bases, leaving 16 bases between the germline ends. The CDR3 nucleotides read TGTGCCAGCAGCCCCCCCGGTGGCGGGGACACTGAAGCTTTCTTT. Translation: CASSPPGGGDTEAFF.